One sample yielded the 26 T cell receptor beta chains listed below, sequenced in a study of blood T cell repertoires in COVID-19. Clones were read by immunoSEQ multiplex PCR, and TCRdb kept only the in-frame ones, dropping some. The data show roughly 120,000 clones, under 85% seen once. The material sequenced was peripheral blood. The receptors here all came from a woman aged 60-75 years with acute or convalescent COVID-19.

The J gene is TRBJ1-2, the V gene TRBV6-5, with TRBD1 as a possible D gene (5 bases). V was shortened by 10 bases and J by 7 bases, with 25 bases between the two germline ends. Germline CDR1 reads MNHEY; CDR2 reads SVGAGI. The CDR3 runs to 15 residues. CDR3 protein: CATFFQGQDGRGYTF. In nucleotides, the CDR3 is TGTGCCACTTTTTTCCAGGGCCAAGACGGTCGTGGCTACACCTTC.

This chain links TRBV4-1 with TRBJ1-1, with 9 bases lining up with TRBD1. Germline V lookup: CDR1 MGHRA, CDR2 YSYEKL. The CDR3 covers 14 residues. The trim removed 4 bases at V and 5 bases at J, leaving 5 bases unmatched. The CDR3 DNA reads as TGCGCCAGCAGCCGCACAGGGGGCGGAACTGAAGCTTTCTTT. This translates into CASSRTGGGTEAFF.

The V call is TRBV6-5, the J call TRBJ1-1, with a tentative D call TRBD1 (6 bases). V lost 8 bases and J 0 bases, leaving 7 bases between the germline ends. Germline V CDR1 and CDR2: MNHEY, SVGAGI. The CDR3 runs 12 residues. CDR3 protein: CASDRLNTEAFF. CDR3 nucleotides: TGTGCCAGCGACAGGTTGAACACTGAAGCTTTCTTT.

This rearrangement joins TRBV5-1 to TRBJ2-2; D might be TRBD2 (5 bases). Trimming stripped 0 bases from V and 3 bases from J, with 9 bases between. This CDR3 contains 15 residues. Germline loops: CDR1 SGHRS, CDR2 YFSETQ. CDR3 sequence reads: CASSLDPGDTGELFF. CDR3 DNA sequence: TGCGCCAGCAGCTTGGACCCCGGGGACACCGGGGAGCTGTTTTTT.

CDR3 sequence (DNA): TGTGCCAGCAGCGCACGACAGGGGGCGATTGGCTACACCTTC. Translation: CASSARQGAIGYTF. V usage is TRBV7-8 and J usage is TRBJ1-2; 10 bases align to TRBD1. The CDR3 is 14 residues long. After removal of 5 bases from V and 7 bases from J, the junction contained 7 bases not matched to a gene. Germline V gives CDR1 SGHVS, CDR2 FQNEAQ.

The chain recombines TRBV5-5 with TRBJ1-6; D is perhaps TRBD1 (6 bases). Germline V lookup: CDR1 SGHKS, CDR2 YYEKEE (reference sequence). The CDR3 is 15 residues long. Trimming took off 4 bases at V and 4 bases at J, with 12 bases between the two ends. The CDR3 reads CASSLRTEYNSPLHF. DNA of the CDR3: TGTGCCAGCAGCCTTAGGACAGAGTATAATTCACCCCTCCACTTT.

The J gene is TRBJ1-2, the V gene TRBV30; D is possibly TRBD1 (5 bases). This CDR3 comprises 14 residues. Per germline, CDR1 GTSNPN and CDR2 SVGIG (reference sequence). Deletions cut 5 bases from V and 4 bases from J, with 17 bases between. The CDR3 region is CAWRSGERGYGYTF. The CDR3, as DNA: TGTGCCTGGCGGTCGGGGGAGAGGGGCTATGGCTACACCTTC.

Here the CDR3 reads CASSSGLGEGTEAFF. Here the CDR3 DNA reads TGTGCCAGCAGCTCAGGACTGGGGGAGGGGACTGAAGCTTTCTTT. This rearrangement joins TRBV7-9 to TRBJ1-1, with TRBD1 as a possible D gene (5 bases). This CDR3 region has 15 residues. V lost 4 bases, J lost 5 bases, and 17 bases lay in between. Germline CDR1 reads SEHNR; CDR2 reads FQNEAQ (reference sequence). Full variable domain (remainder filled in from reference TRBV7-9 and TRBJ1-1): DTGVSQNPRHKITKRGQNVTFRCDPISEHNRLYWYRQTLGQGPEFLTYFQNEAQLEKSRLLSDRFSAERPKGSFSTLEIQRTEQGDSAMYLCASSSGLGEGTEAFFGQGTRLTVV.

The J gene is TRBJ1-2, the V gene TRBV5-4; 8 bases line up with TRBD1. Trimming at V came to 4 bases and at J to 0 bases, leaving 11 bases not matched to a gene. CDR1 is SGHNT, CDR2 YYREEE, per germline (reference sequence). The CDR3 covers 17 residues. The CDR3: CASSAGQGRFSNYGYTF. As DNA, the CDR3 is TGTGCCAGCAGCGCCGGACAGGGTAGATTTTCTAACTATGGCTACACCTTC.

The chain recombines TRBV3-1 (or the pseudogene TRBV3-2) with TRBJ1-1, with D uncertain. The CDR3 consists of 11 residues. V lost 8 bases, J lost 6 bases, and 10 bases lay in between. Germline V gene lookup returns CDR1 LGHDT and CDR2 YNNKEL (reference sequence). CDR3 DNA: TGTGCCAGCCGAGGTTACTCTGAAGCTTTCTTT. Its protein is CASRGYSEAFF.

The chain uses TRBV7-9 and TRBJ1-2; D is uncertain. This CDR3 is 16 amino acids long. V lost 1 base and J 8 bases, leaving 20 bases between the germline ends. The V gene's germline CDR1 is SEHNR and CDR2 FQNEAQ (reference sequence). In DNA, the CDR3 is TGTGCCAGCAGCTTAGAGGTTAGTGGCCAGGCGGGAGGCTACACCTTC. Translation gives CASSLEVSGQAGGYTF.

This sequence joins TRBV12-3 or TRBV12-4 and TRBJ1-1, with D perhaps matching TRBD1 (6 bases). Trimming stripped 6 bases from V and 11 bases from J, with 16 bases between. The CDR3 has 12 amino acids. The CDR3 bases are TGTGCCAGCAGCCAAGGGGGGGTTGGCGCTTTCTTT. Protein sequence: CASSQGGVGAFF.

The V gene is TRBV7-8, the J gene TRBJ2-5; possibly TRBD1 for D (6 bases). V was shortened by 5 bases and J by 1 base, with 17 bases between the two germline ends. The CDR3 is 16 amino acids. Germline V gene lookup returns CDR1 SGHVS and CDR2 FQNEAQ. For the CDR3, the DNA is TGTGCCAGCAGCCCCGACCGACAGGCTCGCCAAGAGACCCAGTACTTC. This encodes CASSPDRQARQETQYF.

V gene TRBV6-5 combines with J gene TRBJ1-2; D remains ambiguous. Germline V lookup: CDR1 MNHEY, CDR2 SVGAGI. V lost 7 bases and J 2 bases, leaving 17 bases between the germline ends. The CDR3 length is 15 residues. CDR3 sequence (DNA): TGTGCCAGCACCGCAGTGGGAGGAACAAACTATGGCTACACCTTC. Translation: CASTAVGGTNYGYTF.

The J gene is TRBJ2-2, the V gene TRBV19; D gene unclear. V was cut by 7 bases and J by 5 bases, with 5 bases left in between. This CDR3 spans 11 amino acids. Germline assignment: CDR1 LNHDA and CDR2 SQIVND (reference sequence). The CDR3 DNA sequence: TGTGCCAGTACACTTACCGGGGAGCTGTTTTTT. This encodes CASTLTGELFF.

Notes on this clone: A read error may produce the germline difference seen at one junction end. The V call is TRBV24-1, the J call TRBJ1-2, with D possibly being TRBD1 (6 bases). The CDR3 runs 11 residues. In germline, CDR1 is KGHDR, CDR2 SFDVKD. The CDR3 coding sequence is TGTGCCACCAGTGACGGATACAGGGCGATCTTC. Protein sequence: CATSDGYRAIF.

The chain joins TRBV13 to TRBJ1-5; 8 bases map to TRBD1. The CDR3 covers 17 residues. Germline-derived CDR1 and CDR2 are PRHDT and FYEKMQ (reference sequence). J was trimmed by 5 bases and V by 2 bases; bases with no gene match: 11. The CDR3 DNA follows: TGTGCCAGCAGCTTACGGGGAGGACAGGGCGGCGATCAGCCCCAGCATTTT. Its protein product is CASSLRGGQGGDQPQHF.

The chain combines TRBV29-1 with TRBJ1-1; no clear D. CDR3 length equals 13 residues. Germline V CDR1 and CDR2: SQVTM, ANQGSEA. Trimming left V 6 bases short and J 0 bases short, with 11 bases between. The CDR3 here is CSVSRLLNTEAFF. The CDR3 DNA sequence: TGCAGCGTATCCCGTCTCCTGAACACTGAAGCTTTCTTT.

This chain links TRBV19 with TRBJ1-1; 11 bases agree with TRBD1. This CDR3 comprises 14 residues. The V gene's germline CDR1 is LNHDA and CDR2 SQIVND (reference sequence). V gave up 8 bases and J gave up 4 bases; unmatched junction bases: 6. This CDR3 is CASRDRGILTEAFF. CDR3 in DNA: TGTGCCAGTCGGGACAGGGGGATCCTCACTGAAGCTTTCTTT.

The chain couples TRBV2 to TRBJ1-1; 8 bases fit TRBD1. The CDR3 totals 14 residues. The V gene end was trimmed by 4 bases and the J gene end by 1 base; junction bases not matched to a gene: 2. The germline CDR1 and CDR2 sequences are SNHLY and FYNNEI. The CDR3 protein is CASSAGQGNTEAFF. CDR3 DNA: TGTGCCAGCAGTGCCGGACAGGGGAACACTGAAGCTTTCTTT.

The CDR3 is CATSDGDGQGNQPQHF. The CDR3, as DNA: TGTGCCACCAGTGATGGGGACGGACAGGGCAATCAGCCCCAGCATTTT. The chain couples TRBV24-1 to TRBJ1-5; 7 nucleotides line up with TRBD1. The CDR3 consists of 16 residues. The germline V gene encodes CDR1 KGHDR and CDR2 SFDVKD. Trimming took 3 bases from V and 2 from J; bases not matched to a gene: 6.

The chain has TRBV3-1 (or the pseudogene TRBV3-2) and TRBJ2-5, with TRBD2 matching 9 bases. With V trimmed by 4 bases and J by 2 bases, 8 bases remained unmatched. This CDR3 spans 16 amino acids. CDR1 LGHDT and CDR2 YNNKEL come from the germline V gene (reference sequence). The CDR3 protein is CASSPYSGGTQETQYF. In DNA form, the CDR3 reads TGTGCCAGCAGCCCCTATAGCGGGGGTACGCAAGAGACCCAGTACTTC.

The chain joins TRBV21-1 to TRBJ2-5; the table's D call TRBD1 went unverified against the DNA. TRBV21-1 is designated a pseudogene. The CDR3 is 13 residues long. This CDR3 is CGRGQGHQETQYF. CDR3 DNA: TGTGGGAGGGGACAGGGGCATCAAGAGACCCAGTACTTC.

The chain is built from TRBV3-1 (or the pseudogene TRBV3-2) and TRBJ1-1; a weak D match, TRBD1 (5 bases). The CDR3 loop spans 13 amino acids. V dropped 4 bases and J dropped 4 bases, with 10 bases sitting between them. The V gene's germline CDR1 is LGHDT and CDR2 YNNKEL (reference sequence). The CDR3 nucleotides are TGTGCCAGCAGCCGGCGGGGGGGCACTGAAGCTTTCTTT. Residues: CASSRRGGTEAFF.

This chain joins TRBV6-6 and TRBJ1-2, with TRBD1 identical over 7 bases. The CDR3 spans 14 residues. V was pared by 9 bases and J by 7 bases, with 14 bases of the junction left unmatched. The germline CDR1 and CDR2 sequences are MNHNY and SVGAGI (reference sequence). The CDR3 nucleotides are TGTGCCAGTTCTCTTAAGACAGGGCAAGCTGGCTACACCTTC. It codes for CASSLKTGQAGYTF.

CDR3 nucleotide sequence: TGTGCCTGGAGTGTAGAGTATAAACGTGGCTACACCTTC. This translates into CAWSVEYKRGYTF. The V gene is TRBV30, the J gene TRBJ1-2; D gene ambiguous. The CDR3 has 13 amino acids. The germline CDR1 and CDR2 sequences are GTSNPN and SVGIG (reference sequence). The V gene lost 0 bases and the J gene lost 7 bases, with 12 bases spanning the gap.